Sequencing of this TCR beta chain was carried out in a study of shared clonotypes between healthy human individuals (dated by TCRdb to the early 2020s). Regarding the complete study: The cohort included three men and a couple of women between 18 and 49 years of age. Per donor, three plates each were used for CD4 naive and CD4 memory, two for CD8 naive, and one for CD8 memory. To estimate repertoire size and how much clonotype sharing occurs between individuals, the study deeply sequenced the blood TCR repertoires of roughly 5 healthy adults. To increase sequencing depth and limit assay-specific biases, different laboratories used diverse techniques to prepare libraries and sequence TCR repertoires. Each donor's leukapheresis produced roughly between roughly 0.9 and 8.9 billion PBMCs. The full study reports these points: Pairwise subsampling indicated that sequencing depth was expected to affect the degree of clonotype sharing among donors. Higher generation probabilities were observed for clonotypes shared by all four sorted-subset donors than for non-shared clonotypes. The genetic and exposure-history diversity represented was limited by the small number of donors. Even with the large sequencing depth, rarefaction of the sorted-subset datasets indicated that sequencing was incomplete. Estimated clonotype richness was generally larger for naive than for memory subsets. Sampling was restricted to blood, and TCR repertoires in tissues likely differ from the TCR repertoires found in blood. About 5% of naive CD4, 3% to 3.5% of naive CD8, about 2.4% of memory CD4, and roughly 0.4% of memory CD8 clonotypes were shared across a handful of donors.

Healthy HIV-negative adults with no recently reported acute infections or vaccinations were included as donors. Every donor was a Caucasian adult living in Nashville, Tennessee, USA. CD4+ T cells were enriched by magnetic negative selection, after which naive cells were positively selected on CD45RA and the negative fraction was taken as the memory subset. Blood was collected by leukapheresis, and PBMCs were isolated by Ficoll-Histopaque density gradient centrifugation and then cryopreserved in liquid nitrogen vapor phase. Analytical flow cytometry was used to check the purity and quantity of every magnetically sorted T cell population. From each sorted fraction, genomic DNA was isolated and quantified by UV absorbance on a Nanodrop 2000c. The CDR3 sequence holds 15 residues, the cysteine and phenylalanine included. Only the CDR3 portion is preserved as DNA: 45 bases, with reading frame beginning at the first base. V and J lose 2 bases and 8 bases, and a span of 16 bases separates them. CDR1 and CDR2 (SGHDT, YYEEEE) derive from the germline V gene.

In regard to this clone: Its target antigen remains unknown. There are no base qualities to consult, and no much larger clone falls within one base.

Using the deep immunoSEQ assay, TCR CDR3 regions were amplified from genomic DNA by multiplex PCR. Genomic DNA extracted from each cell subset was distributed evenly over all wells of several immunoSEQ 96-well plates, and each plate served as one replicate. For sorted subsets, around 200 ng genomic DNA, equal to approximately 30,000 T cell genomes, was loaded into each replicate PCR. Purified libraries were quantified with a Qubit 3.0 fluorometer, sized on a Bioanalyzer 2100, and re-quantified with the KAPA Library Quantification kit. A separate single-read 150-cycle Illumina NextSeq 550 flow cell was used to sequence each immunoSEQ 96-well plate. Per the source publication's procedure: Because the immunoSEQ output held only junctional sequences and lacked quality scores, the filtering could not match the filtering applied to full-length reads. To assign V/J genes and CDR3, sequences were annotated using PyIR, a Python wrapper for IgBLAST v1.9, with IMGT germline references. Reads with weak V/J assignments (E-value above 1e-6), missing CDR3, stop codons, out-of-frame junctions, or ambiguous translated residues were removed. A V3J clonotype was defined by an identical inferred V gene, J gene, and CDR3 amino acid sequence. To compute the percentage overlap between repertoires, the number of shared unique clonotypes was divided by the size of the smaller repertoire. Repertoire richness was assessed with RTK rarefaction, the Chao1 estimator, and Recon v2.1 estimates of unobserved clonotypes. Generation probabilities were computed with OLGA for all TCRbeta clonotypes obtained by the gDNA method from four donors. Here the immuneACCESS table is served through TCRdb, limited to in-frame sequences with V and J called. Missing clones are a known gap in these copies; in checked studies unresolved V genes cover under half, and the rest lacks a known reason. V, J and clone size are taken as reported in that table, and D and trimming were inferred from the DNA itself. The sample table holds under 2.5 million clones, of which roughly 92% were seen once. Roughly 0.34% of the sample comes from the top ten.

This receptor chain uses TRBV5-6 and TRBJ1-4; the D gene is possibly TRBD1, with 5 bases matching. This receptor was identified in a man aged 18 to 35 in good health. Some clones in this sample may be carry-over from other donors' samples. Sequencing was done on a sample of naive CD4+ T cells from PBMCs. The sample's cell subset or site label, decoded: CD45RA+ positively selected. The DNA sequence follows: TGTGCCAGCAGCTTCTTCCAGGGAGCGAGGGAAAAACTGTTTTTT. This gives the protein CASSFFQGAREKLFF.